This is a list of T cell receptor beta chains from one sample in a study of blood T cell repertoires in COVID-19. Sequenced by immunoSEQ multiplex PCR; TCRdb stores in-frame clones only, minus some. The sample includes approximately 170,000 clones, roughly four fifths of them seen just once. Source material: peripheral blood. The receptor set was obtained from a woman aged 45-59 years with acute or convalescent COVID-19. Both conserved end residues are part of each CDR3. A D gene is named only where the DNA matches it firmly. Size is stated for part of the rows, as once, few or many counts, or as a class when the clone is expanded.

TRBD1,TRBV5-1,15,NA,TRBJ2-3,TGCGCCAGCAGCTTGCAGGGGGCGAACACAGATACGCAGTATTTT,CASSLQGANTDTQYF
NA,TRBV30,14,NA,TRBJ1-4,TGTGCCTGGAGTGCAACAGCAACTAATGAAAAACTGTTTTTT,CAWSATATNEKLFF
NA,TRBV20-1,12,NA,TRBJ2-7,TGCAGTGCTAGTCAGGGGTTCCACGAGCAGTACTTC,CSASQGFHEQYF
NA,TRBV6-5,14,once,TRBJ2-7,TGTGCCAGCAGTTGGTCACAGGCGTTCGACGAGCAGTACTTC,CASSWSQAFDEQYF
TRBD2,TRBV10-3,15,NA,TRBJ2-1,TGTGCCATCAGTGAAGGGACTAGCGGGGCCAATGAGCAGTTCTTC,CAISEGTSGANEQFF
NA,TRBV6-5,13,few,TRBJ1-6,TGTGCCAGCAGTCCGCAGGGGTTTTCACCCCTCCACTTT,CASSPQGFSPLHF
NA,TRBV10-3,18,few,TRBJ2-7,TGTGCCATCAGTGAGTCGAGGCAAGTGGGACTCTCACGCTACGAGCAGTACTTC,CAISESRQVGLSRYEQYF
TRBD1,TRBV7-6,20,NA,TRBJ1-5,TGTGCCAGCAGCTTAGAAGGGGATTGGGACAGGGACTATATCAATCAGCCCCAGCATTTT,CASSLEGDWDRDYINQPQHF
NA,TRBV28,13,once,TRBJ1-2,TGTGCCAGCAGTCGACCGGGTACAGGTGGCTACACCTTC,CASSRPGTGGYTF
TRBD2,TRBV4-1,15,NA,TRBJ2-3,TGCGCCAGCAGCTCCCGGGGAGCGGGGGCGGATACGCAGTATTTT,CASSSRGAGADTQYF
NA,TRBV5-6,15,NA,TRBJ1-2,TGTGCCAGCAGCAAGTGGACATTGGCGCACTATGGCTACACCTTC,CASSKWTLAHYGYTF
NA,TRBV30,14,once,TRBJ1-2,TGTGCCTGGGCGTGGAGACAGTTCAACTATGGCTACACCTTC,CAWAWRQFNYGYTF
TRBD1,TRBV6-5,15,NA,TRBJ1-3,TGTGCCAGCAGACGGGACAGAGGATCCGGAAACACCATATATTTT,CASRRDRGSGNTIYF
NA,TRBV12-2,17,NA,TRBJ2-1,TGTGCAAGTCGCTCCCCTCGTGCTAGCGGGAGAATGAATGAGCAGTTCTTC,CASRSPRASGRMNEQFF
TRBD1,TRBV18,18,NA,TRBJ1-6,TGTGCCAGCTCACCTCTCCCCTCTGACAGGGACAATAATTCACCCCTCCACTTT,CASSPLPSDRDNNSPLHF
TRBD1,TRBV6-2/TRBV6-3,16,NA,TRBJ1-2,TGTGCCAGCAGTTCGCGGACAGGGGGTGGTAGCTATGGCTACACCTTC,CASSSRTGGGSYGYTF
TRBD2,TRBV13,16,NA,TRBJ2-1,TGTGCCAGCAGCTCCCTAGGGACTAGCGGCGACAATGAGCAGTTCTTC,CASSSLGTSGDNEQFF
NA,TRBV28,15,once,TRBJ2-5,TGTGCCAGCAGTCCGCTACAGGTATACCAAGAGACCCAGTACTTC,CASSPLQVYQETQYF
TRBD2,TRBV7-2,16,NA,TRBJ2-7,TGTGCCAGCAGCTTTAGAGCGGGACTAGTCTCCTACGAGCAGTACTTC,CASSFRAGLVSYEQYF
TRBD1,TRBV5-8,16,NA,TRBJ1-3,TGTGCCAGCAGCTTGTCGGGACAGGGCTCTGGAAACACCATATATTTT,CASSLSGQGSGNTIYF
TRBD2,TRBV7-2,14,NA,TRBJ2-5,TGTGCCAGCAGCTTAGAAGGCGGGAGGAGTATACGGTACTTC,CASSLEGGRSIRYF
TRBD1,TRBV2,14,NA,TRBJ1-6,TGTGCCTCTAACCGACAGGGTAGGAATTCACCCCTCCACTTT,CASNRQGRNSPLHF
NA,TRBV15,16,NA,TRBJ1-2,TGTGCCACCAGCAGAGTGGGTTGGGAGCCGGGGTATGGCTACACCTTC,CATSRVGWEPGYGYTF
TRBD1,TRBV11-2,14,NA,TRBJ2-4,TGTGCCAGCAGCTTTTTTGGGACAGGGGACATTCAGTACTTC,CASSFFGTGDIQYF
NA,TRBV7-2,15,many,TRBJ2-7,TGTGCCAGCAGCTCCGGACAGGGCGGGGGCTACGAGCAGTACTTC,CASSSGQGGGYEQYF
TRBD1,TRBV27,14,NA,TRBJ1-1,TGTGCCAGCAGGCGTACAGGGGGCGGGACTGAAGCTTTCTTT,CASRRTGGGTEAFF
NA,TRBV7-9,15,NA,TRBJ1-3,TGTGCCAGCAGCCCCAGGGGAGCCTCTGGAAACACCATATATTTT,CASSPRGASGNTIYF
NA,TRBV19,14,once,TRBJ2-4,TGTGCCAGTAGTATCGGTAGCGGTAAAAACATTCAGTACTTC,CASSIGSGKNIQYF
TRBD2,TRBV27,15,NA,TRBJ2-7,TGTGCCAGCAGTTTAGTAGCGGGGGGGGTATACGAGCAGTACTTC,CASSLVAGGVYEQYF
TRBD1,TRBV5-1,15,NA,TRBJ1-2,TGCGCCAGCAGCTTGGACGGTGGACAGGGAGGAGGCTACACCTTC,CASSLDGGQGGGYTF
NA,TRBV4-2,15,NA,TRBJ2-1,TGTGCCAGCAGCCAAGAGGGGCAGGCCTACAATGAGCAGTTCTTC,CASSQEGQAYNEQFF
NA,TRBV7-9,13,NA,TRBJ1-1,TGTGCCAGCAGCTTAGGGGCCAGGGGAGAAGCTTTCTTT,CASSLGARGEAFF
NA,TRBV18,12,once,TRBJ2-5,TGTGCCAGCTCACCACCAGGGGGGACCCAGTACTTC,CASSPPGGTQYF
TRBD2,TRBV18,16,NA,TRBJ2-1,TGTGCCAGCTCACCTACCCTAGCGGGAGGAGGTAATGAGCAGTTCTTC,CASSPTLAGGGNEQFF
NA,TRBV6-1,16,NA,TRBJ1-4,TGTGCCAGCAGTGAACGGTGGGACAACTACAATGAAAAACTGTTTTTT,CASSERWDNYNEKLFF
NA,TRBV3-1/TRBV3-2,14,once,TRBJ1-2,TGTGCCAGCAGCCATGGGCAGGGAGGCTATGGCTACACCTTC,CASSHGQGGYGYTF
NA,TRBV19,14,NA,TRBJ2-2,TGTGCCAGTAGTATAAGAGGGTACACCGGGGAGCTGTTTTTT,CASSIRGYTGELFF
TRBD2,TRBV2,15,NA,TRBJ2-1,TGTGCCAGCAGCCCACTAGCGGGGTTTTACAATGAGCAGTTCTTC,CASSPLAGFYNEQFF
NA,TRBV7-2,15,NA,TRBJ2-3,TGTGCCAGCAGCGTCTCTAGCGGAGGGGGAGATACGCAGTATTTT,CASSVSSGGGDTQYF
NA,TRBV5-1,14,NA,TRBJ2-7,TGCGCCAGCAGCTTGGGCCAGATGAGCGACGAGCAGTACTTC,CASSLGQMSDEQYF
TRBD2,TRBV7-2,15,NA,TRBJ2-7,TGTGCCAGCAGCACTAGAGGCGGGGGGGACTACGAGCAGTACTTC,CASSTRGGGDYEQYF
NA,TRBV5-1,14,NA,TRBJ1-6,TGCGCCAGCAGCTTCGGACAAGTTAATTCACCCCTCCACTTT,CASSFGQVNSPLHF
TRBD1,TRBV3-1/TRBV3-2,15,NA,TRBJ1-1,TGTGCCACCGGACAGGGAGGTCCCTTCGGCACTGAAGCTTTCTTT,CATGQGGPFGTEAFF
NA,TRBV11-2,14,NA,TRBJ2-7,TGTGCCAGCAGCCGACTCGGGAACTCCTACGAGCAGTACTTC,CASSRLGNSYEQYF
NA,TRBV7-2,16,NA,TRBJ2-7,TGTGCCAGCAGCTTAGGGGCGGCGGGGTCCAGCTACGAGCAGTACTTC,CASSLGAAGSSYEQYF
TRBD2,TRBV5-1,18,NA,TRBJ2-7,TGCGCCAGCAGCTTTTCCGGGACTAGCGGGACCGGAGTGGACGAGCAGTACTTC,CASSFSGTSGTGVDEQYF
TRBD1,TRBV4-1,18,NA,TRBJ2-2,TGCGCCAGCAGCCTGGCGTCGACGGGACAGGGTTACACCGGGGAGCTGTTTTTT,CASSLASTGQGYTGELFF
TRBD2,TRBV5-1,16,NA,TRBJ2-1,TGCGCCAGCAGCTTGGAACTAGCGGGGACCACCAATGAGCAGTTCTTC,CASSLELAGTTNEQFF
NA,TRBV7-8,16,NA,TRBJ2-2,TGTGCCAGCAGCCCTACAGGGAGCCCGAACACCGGGGAGCTGTTTTTT,CASSPTGSPNTGELFF
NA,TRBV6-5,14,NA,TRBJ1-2,TGTGCCACCACAAGGAACGGGGGTGTATACGGCTACACCTTC,CATTRNGGVYGYTF